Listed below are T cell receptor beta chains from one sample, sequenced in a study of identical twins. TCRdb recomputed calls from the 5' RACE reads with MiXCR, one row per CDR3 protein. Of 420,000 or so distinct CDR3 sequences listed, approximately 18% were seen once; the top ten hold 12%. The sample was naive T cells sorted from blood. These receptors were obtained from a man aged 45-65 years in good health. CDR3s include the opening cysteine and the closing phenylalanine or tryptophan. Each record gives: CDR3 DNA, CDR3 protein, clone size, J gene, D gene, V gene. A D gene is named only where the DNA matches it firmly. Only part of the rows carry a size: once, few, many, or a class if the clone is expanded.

TGTGCCAGCAGCTTCGACCTAGACGGGGCCCAGTACTTC CASSFDLDGAQYF many TRBJ2-5 - TRBV12-3/TRBV12-4
TGTGCCAGCAGTTATGTATCGGGACAGGGGTTTAACAATGAGCAGTTCTTC CASSYVSGQGFNNEQFF few TRBJ2-1 TRBD1 TRBV6-2/TRBV6-3
TGTGCCAGCAGCATAAATAGGGCACACGAGCAGTACTTC CASSINRAHEQYF - TRBJ2-7 - TRBV11-2
TGCAGTGCTAGAGACTTACTAGCGGGGGGGGGAGATACGCAGTATTTT CSARDLLAGGGDTQYF - TRBJ2-3 TRBD2 TRBV20-1
TGTGCCAGCGGACTCAATAGCAATCAGCCCCAGCATTTT CASGLNSNQPQHF few TRBJ1-5 - TRBV28
TGTGCCAGCAGCTTACAACCCTACGAGCAGTACTTC CASSLQPYEQYF many TRBJ2-7 - TRBV7-2
TGTGCCAGCCAGGGGGCTGGGGCCAACGTCCTGACTTTC CASQGAGANVLTF few TRBJ2-6 TRBD1 TRBV7-9
TGCGCCAGCAGCTTGGAGCGGGAGGATGGAGAGCAGTACTTC CASSLEREDGEQYF many TRBJ2-7 TRBD2 TRBV5-1
TGTGCCAGCAGCTTGGCGGGAGGGCACAGTGCCTACTATGGCTACACCTTC CASSLAGGHSAYYGYTF many TRBJ1-2 - TRBV5-6
TGCAGTGCTAGAGACCTAGACAGGACTTTGTTGAATACTGAAGCTTTCTTT CSARDLDRTLLNTEAFF - TRBJ1-1 - TRBV20-1
TGCAGTGCTAGAGATCAGGGGAACTATGGCTACACCTTC CSARDQGNYGYTF many TRBJ1-2 - TRBV20-1
TGTGCCAGCAGTTTCGGACTAGCGGCGAACTACGAGCAGTACTTC CASSFGLAANYEQYF - TRBJ2-7 TRBD2 TRBV28
TGTGCCAGCAGTTCCCGTCGGACAGGGGAGGCAAAACTGTTTTTT CASSSRRTGEAKLFF few TRBJ1-4 TRBD1 TRBV6-5
TGCGCCAGCAGCCCCGGGACGAGTTGGGTGAACACTGAAGCTTTCTTT CASSPGTSWVNTEAFF few TRBJ1-1 - TRBV10-1
TGTGCCAGCAGCCAAGTGCCGCGGAACGAGCAGTACTTC CASSQVPRNEQYF many TRBJ2-7 - TRBV3-1
TGTGCCACCAGCAGCCTGGGAGGGTCGAGGCAGTTCTTC CATSSLGGSRQFF many TRBJ2-1 TRBD2 TRBV15
TGCGCCAGCAGCCAACAAGGGGGAAATGAGCAGTTCTTC CASSQQGGNEQFF - TRBJ2-1 - TRBV4-1
TGTGCCAGCAGCATCCGGGACACCTATAACTATGGCTACACCTTC CASSIRDTYNYGYTF many TRBJ1-2 - TRBV9
TGTGCCAGCAGCTTCGGACCTAGTGGGACCTACAATGAGCAGTTCTTC CASSFGPSGTYNEQFF many TRBJ2-1 - TRBV7-2
TGCAGCGTTGAAGGCAGGGTCTCAGATACGCAGTATTTT CSVEGRVSDTQYF many TRBJ2-3 - TRBV29-1
TGTGCCAGCAGCCGACAGGGGACTGTTCAGCCCCAGCATTTT CASSRQGTVQPQHF - TRBJ1-5 TRBD1 TRBV5-6
TGTGCCAGCTCACCACAGGGGTACTCTGGAAACACCATATATTTT CASSPQGYSGNTIYF many TRBJ1-3 - TRBV18
TGCAGTGCTGGAACTAGCGGCTCCTACGAGCAGTACTTC CSAGTSGSYEQYF many TRBJ2-7 TRBD2 TRBV20-1
TGCAGCGCGGGATGGCGGACCGGGGAGCTGTTTTTT CSAGWRTGELFF few TRBJ2-2 - TRBV29-1
TGTGCCAGCAGTTCTACTAGCGCAGGCTCCTACGAGCAGTACTTC CASSSTSAGSYEQYF - TRBJ2-7 TRBD2 TRBV6-2/TRBV6-3
TGTGCCAGCAGTGAAGCACAGGGAGACTCACCCCTCCACTTT CASSEAQGDSPLHF - TRBJ1-6 - TRBV25-1
TGCAGTGCTAGAGATTTCACTGGCAAAGATACGCAGTATTTT CSARDFTGKDTQYF - TRBJ2-3 - TRBV20-1
TGCAGTGCTATACAGGGGGCGAAACGGGGCTACACCTTC CSAIQGAKRGYTF - TRBJ1-2 TRBD1 TRBV20-1
TGTGCCAGCTCACTCTTCCGGGACAGAGGGGGCAATGAGCAGTTCTTC CASSLFRDRGGNEQFF - TRBJ2-1 TRBD1 TRBV18
TGTGCCAGCAGACTAAAAGGGACTAGCGGGATGAGAGAGACCCAGTACTTC CASRLKGTSGMRETQYF - TRBJ2-5 TRBD2 TRBV28
TGCAGTGCCAGGTGGGGACGGCTAGCGGGAGGCCGAGAGCAGTTCTTC CSARWGRLAGGREQFF - TRBJ2-1 TRBD2 TRBV20-1
TGTGCCAGCAGTTTCCCTCCCCTCACCGGGGAGCTGTTTTTT CASSFPPLTGELFF few TRBJ2-2 - TRBV27
TGCGCCAGCAGCTTGGCCCCACATGAGAGCTCCTACGAGCAGTACTTC CASSLAPHESSYEQYF - TRBJ2-7 - TRBV5-1
TGTGCCAGCAGCAGCCGGAGAACTGAAGCTTTCTTT CASSSRRTEAFF - TRBJ1-1 - TRBV9
TGCGCCAGCAGCGGAGGAACCGGGACAGGGGATTTCTACGAGCAGTACTTC CASSGGTGTGDFYEQYF few TRBJ2-7 TRBD1 TRBV5-1
TGTGCCAGCAGCAAACAGTCCCAGGGGCCAAGGGGCGAGCAGTTCTTC CASSKQSQGPRGEQFF - TRBJ2-1 - TRBV21-1
TGTGCCAGCAGTGAAGGGACACATGGCAACGAGCAGTACTTC CASSEGTHGNEQYF few TRBJ2-7 - TRBV2
TGCAGTGCTGAGTCAAGAGGGACAGAGGATTACGAGCAGTACTTC CSAESRGTEDYEQYF - TRBJ2-7 TRBD1 TRBV20-1
TGTGCCAGCAGCCAAGGCAGGAAGGGTAATGAGCAGTTCTTC CASSQGRKGNEQFF once TRBJ2-1 - TRBV14
TGTGCCAGCAGCTATGGGGATCAGCCCCAGCATTTT CASSYGDQPQHF many TRBJ1-5 - TRBV12-3/TRBV12-4
TGTGCCAGCAGCGCCGCAGTGAACACTGAAGCTTTCTTT CASSAAVNTEAFF - TRBJ1-1 - TRBV9
TGTGCCAGCAGCTTTTACAGGGGGAAGACAGATACGCAGTATTTT CASSFYRGKTDTQYF many TRBJ2-3 TRBD1 TRBV7-8
TGTGCCAGCAGCTCGCCCGCGCGTGGCTACACCTTC CASSSPARGYTF few TRBJ1-2 - TRBV7-2
TGCGCCAGCAGCACGGGACAGGGGACGATCGAGCAGTTCTTC CASSTGQGTIEQFF few TRBJ2-1 TRBD1 TRBV5-1
TGTGCCTGGAGTGTACAAACGTCTTGGAATTCACCCCTCCACTTT CAWSVQTSWNSPLHF once TRBJ1-6 - TRBV30
TGCAGTGCTCCCCCCTTAGGCTATGGCTACACCTTC CSAPPLGYGYTF - TRBJ1-2 - TRBV20-1
TGCGCCAGCAGCTATGGCCTGCCAGCCCAGAACACTGAAGCTTTCTTT CASSYGLPAQNTEAFF few TRBJ1-1 - TRBV5-1
TGTGCCAGCAGTAGAATAGCGGGCCGGGGGAACAATGAGCAGTTCTTC CASSRIAGRGNNEQFF - TRBJ2-1 TRBD2 TRBV6-1